What follows are 25 T cell receptor beta chains derived from one specimen sequenced in a study of regulatory T cells in long-lasting Graves disease. As to time point: persistent/refractory GD, antithyroid drugs over 5 years with positive TRAb. TCR sequences were obtained from RNA taken from PBMCs. Arm-PCR with iRepertoire HTBI primers amplified the CDR3 regions for these TCR beta libraries. TCRdb used MiXCR to reprocess the multiplex PCR reads, holding one entry per CDR3 protein. The sample yields 390,000 or so distinct CDR3 sequences, 20% to 25% seen once. Sequenced here: peripheral blood mononuclear cells (PBMCs), sampled when the disease was refractory, from a patient treated with antithyroid drugs. The source of these receptors is a woman in her thirties or forties with Graves disease.

The sample holds many counts of this clonotype. The J gene is TRBJ2-7, the V gene TRBV24-1; 10 bases map to TRBD2. Germline trimming cut 3 bases from V and 6 bases from J; bases unmatched to any gene: 1. The CDR3 is made up of 13 amino acids. Germline lookup yields CDR1 KGHDR and CDR2 SFDVKD. The CDR3 sequence is CATSDRTSGEQYF. In DNA form, the CDR3 reads TGTGCCACCAGTGATCGGACTAGCGGCGAGCAGTACTTC.

This clonotype was observed a few times. This chain links TRBV20-1 with TRBJ1-1; D possibly corresponds to TRBD1 (5 bases). V lost 3 bases and J 2 bases, leaving 16 bases between the germline ends. Per germline, CDR1 DFQATT and CDR2 SNEGSKA (reference sequence). There are 15 residues in the CDR3. CDR3 sequence reads: CSASAGAGRNTEAFF. Here the CDR3 DNA reads TGCAGTGCTAGCGCTGGGGCAGGGCGTAACACTGAAGCTTTCTTT.

Many counts were recorded for this clonotype. The gene calls are TRBV2 and TRBJ1-5; the D gene is possibly TRBD1 (6 bases). Germline CDR1 SNHLY, CDR2 FYNNEI. The length of the CDR3 is 15 residues. The V end lost 7 bases, the J end lost 5 bases, and 18 bases lay between the germline ends. The CDR3, as DNA: TGTGCCAGCACACCGACAGGAGCTGACGATCAGCCCCAGCATTTT. This codes for CASTPTGADDQPQHF.

The chain couples TRBV5-1 to TRBJ1-2; D is perhaps TRBD1 (5 bases). V lost 0 bases and J 6 bases, leaving 9 bases between the germline ends. Germline lookup yields CDR1 SGHRS and CDR2 YFSETQ. The CDR3 contains 13 residues. This CDR3 is CASSLGGMNGYTF. For the CDR3, the DNA is TGCGCCAGCAGCTTGGGGGGGATGAATGGCTACACCTTC.

The genes are TRBV20-1 and TRBJ2-7, with TRBD2 matching 7 bases. CDR3 length: 13 residues. Looked up from germline, CDR1 is DFQATT and CDR2 is SNEGSKA (reference sequence). Trimming took 7 bases from V and 0 from J; bases not matched to a gene: 6. CDR3 DNA: TGCAGTGGCCAGAGCGGGACCTCCTACGAGCAGTACTTC. It specifies CSGQSGTSYEQYF.

This clonotype was counted between two and nine times. The DNA for the CDR3 is TGTGCCAGCAGAACCAGGGGACCCTCCTACAATGAGCAGTTCTTC. This gives the protein CASRTRGPSYNEQFF. J is TRBJ2-1 and V is TRBV28, with D possibly being TRBD1 (6 bases). Germline CDR1 reads MDHEN; CDR2 reads SYDVKM. The length of the CDR3 is 15 residues. Deletions cut 6 bases from V and 0 bases from J, with 12 bases between.

This clonotype has ten or more counts. V usage is TRBV7-9 and J usage is TRBJ1-2; D possibly corresponds to TRBD1 (6 bases). V was clipped by 8 bases and J by 2 bases, with 9 bases between them. CDR1 and CDR2 from the germline V gene are SEHNR and FQNEAQ (reference sequence). The CDR3 sequence is 12 residues long. In DNA form, the CDR3 reads TGTGCCAGCGGGACAACAAACTATGGCTACACCTTC. Protein: CASGTTNYGYTF.

This clonotype has a handful of counts. V gene TRBV7-9 combines with J gene TRBJ1-1; D unresolved. This CDR3 region has 12 residues. The V gene lost 3 bases and the J gene lost 8 bases, with 10 bases spanning the gap. The germline V gene has CDR1 SEHNR and CDR2 FQNEAQ (reference sequence). CDR3 nucleotides: TGTGCCAGCAGCTTTTGGGCTCCAGAAGCTTTCTTT. It codes for CASSFWAPEAFF.

V gene TRBV14 combines with J gene TRBJ1-3; tentative D call: TRBD1 (6 bases). CDR3 length: 15 residues. Germline CDR1 reads SGHDN; CDR2 reads FVKESK. V lost 1 base and J 2 bases, leaving 9 bases between the germline ends. CDR3 in DNA: TGTGCCAGCAGCCAAGTGGGGACAACTGGAAACACCATATATTTT. Its translation: CASSQVGTTGNTIYF.

Remarks on this clonotype: A much larger clone is a single base away; this may be a read error. V usage is TRBV20-1 and J usage is TRBJ1-1, with 7 positions matching TRBD1. CDR1 DFQATT and CDR2 SNEGSKA come from the germline V gene (reference sequence). The CDR3 is 14 amino acids. DNA of the CDR3: TGCAGTGCTAGAGGTCCAGGGGGGGACACTGAAGCTCTCTTT. It translates to CSARGPGGDTEALF.

This rearrangement joins TRBV29-1 to TRBJ2-1; a possible D gene is TRBD1 (6 bases). The germline V gene encodes CDR1 SQVTM and CDR2 ANQGSEA. The CDR3 is 11 residues long. Trimming left V 4 bases short and J 5 bases short, with 6 bases between. The CDR3 region is CSVAGDNEQFF. CDR3 nucleotide sequence: TGCAGCGTTGCAGGGGACAATGAGCAGTTCTTC.

This clonotype was detected only a few times. The rearrangement joins TRBV12-3 or TRBV12-4 to TRBJ2-1; 9 positions match TRBD2. The trim removed 1 base at V and 5 bases at J, leaving 3 bases unmatched. The CDR3 runs 15 residues. CDR3 sequence (DNA): TGTGCCAGCAGTTTAGTAGCGGGAGCCAACAATGAGCAGTTCTTC. Translating gives CASSLVAGANNEQFF.

This sequence joins TRBV30 and TRBJ2-7; tentatively, D is TRBD2 (5 bases). Germline assignment: CDR1 GTSNPN and CDR2 SVGIG (reference sequence). V was shortened by 2 bases and J by 5 bases, with 13 bases between the two germline ends. This CDR3 comprises 13 residues. Here the CDR3 DNA reads TGTGCCTGGAGTCGGGGTTCCCTGAACGAGCAGTACTTC. This encodes CAWSRGSLNEQYF.

The chain uses TRBV28 and TRBJ2-1; the D gene is possibly TRBD2 (6 bases). V lost 5 bases, J lost 1 base, and 27 bases lay in between. The CDR3 sequence is 20 residues long. Germline V gene sequence: CDR1 MDHEN, CDR2 SYDVKM. In DNA, the CDR3 is TGTGCCAGCAGTGCGGGACGCCCGGGAGTTTTTAGGGGTTCCTACAATGAGCAGTTCTTC. It specifies CASSAGRPGVFRGSYNEQFF. Combining the CDR3 with reference TRBV28 and TRBJ2-1 gives the whole variable domain DVKVTQSSRYLVKRTGEKVFLECVQDMDHENMFWYRQDPGLGLRLIYFSYDVKMKEKGDIPEGYSVSREKKERFSLILESASTNQTSMYLCASSAGRPGVFRGSYNEQFFGPGTRLTVL.

The rearrangement joins TRBV7-9 to TRBJ2-2; D may match TRBD1 or TRBD2 (5 bases each). This CDR3 contains 17 residues. V was trimmed by 6 bases and J by 3 bases, leaving 20 bases between them. Germline lookup yields CDR1 SEHNR and CDR2 FQNEAQ (reference sequence). CDR3 residues: CASRSEGRAEDTGELFF. In DNA form, the CDR3 reads TGTGCCAGCAGATCAGAGGGCAGGGCGGAAGACACCGGGGAGCTGTTTTTT.

This clonotype was observed at least ten times. V usage is TRBV15 and J usage is TRBJ2-5; tentatively, D is TRBD1 (6 bases). Trimming stripped 7 bases from V and 5 bases from J, with 20 bases between. The CDR3 extends over 15 amino acids. Per germline, CDR1 LNHNV and CDR2 YYDKDF (reference sequence). The chain's CDR3 is CATKPGHVQGETQYF. The CDR3 DNA reads TGTGCCACCAAGCCGGGACACGTGCAAGGGGAGACCCAGTACTTC. Full variable domain (rest looked up from reference TRBV15 and TRBJ2-5): DAMVIQNPRYQVTQFGKPVTLSCSQTLNHNVMYWYQQKSSQAPKLLFHYYDKDFNNEADTPDNFQSRRPNTSFCFLDIRSPGLGDTAMYLCATKPGHVQGETQYFGPGTRLLVL.

The chain is built from TRBV12-3 or TRBV12-4 and TRBJ2-1, with TRBD2 matching 10 bases. V was clipped by 5 bases and J by 6 bases; unmatched bases: 7. CDR3 length: 15 residues. For the CDR3, the DNA is TGTGCCAGCAGTCCTCTAGCGGGAGTCTCCAATGAGCAGTTCTTC. Translation: CASSPLAGVSNEQFF.

This clonotype has just one count. The chain employs TRBV20-1 and TRBJ1-5; possibly TRBD1 for D (5 bases). From germline, CDR1 is DFQATT and CDR2 SNEGSKA (reference sequence). Trimming shortened V by 3 bases and J by 4 bases, and 13 bases separated the two germline ends. The CDR3 consists of 14 residues. The CDR3 DNA reads as TGCAGTGCTAGTAGCCGGGACTTAAATCAGCCCCAGCATTTT. Translated: CSASSRDLNQPQHF.

This clonotype was seen a handful of times. CDR3 amino acids: CASSVGGSNSNQPQHF. The CDR3 nucleotides are TGTGCCAGCAGCGTTGGAGGGAGTAATAGCAATCAGCCCCAGCATTTT. This chain connects TRBV9 to TRBJ1-5; D is uncertain. This CDR3 has 16 amino acids. The ends were cut back, 2 bases at V and 0 bases at J, with 12 bases in the middle. Germline V CDR1 and CDR2: SGDLS, YYNGEE.

This clonotype was observed at least ten times. This chain links TRBV2 with TRBJ2-3, with D possibly TRBD2 on 6 matching bases. Germline loops: CDR1 SNHLY, CDR2 FYNNEI. CDR3 length: 14 amino acids. Trimming removed 1 base at V and 6 bases at J, with 11 bases between. The CDR3 region is CASSEGAGMDTQYF. CDR3 bases: TGTGCCAGCAGTGAAGGGGCGGGAATGGATACGCAGTATTTT.

In its sample, this clonotype was seen many times. V is TRBV28 and J is TRBJ2-5, with D hard to call. The V end was cut by 2 bases, the J end by 0 bases, with 13 bases between. Germline CDR1 reads MDHEN; CDR2 reads SYDVKM. The CDR3 spans 16 residues. CDR3 loop: CASSLPSEGNQETQYF. The CDR3 region has the DNA TGTGCCAGCAGTTTACCCTCAGAAGGGAACCAAGAGACCCAGTACTTC.

Notes on this clonotype: At one end, the junction sequence differs from germline, possibly due to a read error. V usage is TRBV6-5 and J usage is TRBJ2-3; D unclear. The germline V gene encodes CDR1 MNHEY and CDR2 SVGAGI. CDR3 size: 14 residues. For the CDR3, the DNA is TGTGTCAGCAGTTACGGTAAAAGGGCCCATACGCAGTATTTT. It yields the protein CVSSYGKRAHTQYF.

This clonotype was found many times. The genes are TRBV28 and TRBJ2-7, with TRBD2 as a possible D gene (6 bases). The CDR3 is 12 residues long. V lost 8 bases, J lost 4 bases, and 12 bases lay in between. Germline lookup yields CDR1 MDHEN and CDR2 SYDVKM. CDR3 residues: CASGLLGYEQYF. Here the CDR3 DNA reads TGTGCCAGCGGACTACTCGGATACGAGCAGTACTTC.

There are many counts of this clonotype. This chain uses TRBV6-1 with TRBJ2-7; 9 nucleotides line up with TRBD2. The CDR3 consists of 17 residues. Unmatched junction bases numbered 13, after V lost 5 bases and J lost 2 bases. The V gene's germline CDR1 is MNHNS and CDR2 SASEGT. The CDR3 region has the DNA TGTGCCAGCAGTCCCCCGAGGTTAGCGGGAGCCCCCTACGAGCAGTACTTC. Translation gives CASSPPRLAGAPYEQYF.

The chain links TRBV7-8 to TRBJ2-1; TRBD2 aligns across 12 bases. Germline values: CDR1 SGHVS, CDR2 FQNEAQ. The CDR3 runs 18 residues. Germline trimming cut 4 bases from V and 7 bases from J; bases unmatched to any gene: 14. The CDR3 is CASSSTRLAGEVWNEQFF. In DNA, the CDR3 is TGTGCCAGCAGCTCTACCCGACTAGCGGGAGAGGTTTGGAATGAGCAGTTCTTC.